The 21 T cell receptor beta chains below all came from one sample that was sequenced in a study of T cells in Graves' hyperthyroidism and ophthalmopathy. TCR beta CDR3 region amplification was performed from RNA transcripts. The HTBI set primed first-round TCR CDR3 RT-PCR. TCRdb re-called the multiplex PCR reads with MiXCR, one entry per CDR3 protein. The table shows 640,000 or so distinct CDR3 sequences, with roughly 14% occurring only once. Sequencing input: blood. Receptors were obtained from a middle-aged woman with Graves' ophthalmopathy.

The table lists this clonotype with many counts. The V and J genes are TRBV7-9 and TRBJ2-7; D is uncertain. The V end was cut by 2 bases, the J end by 6 bases, with 8 bases between. The length of the CDR3 is 12 residues. CDR1 and CDR2 (germline): SEHNR, FQNEAQ (reference sequence). The CDR3 coding sequence is TGTGCCAGCAGCTTAACCCCAGGCGAGCAGTACTTC. It codes for CASSLTPGEQYF.

The table lists this clonotype with many counts. The chain links TRBV7-3 to TRBJ2-7; TRBD1 aligns across 12 bases. CDR1 SGHTA and CDR2 FQGTGA come from the germline V gene. The CDR3 is 19 residues long. J was trimmed by 2 bases and V by 4 bases; bases with no gene match: 15. The CDR3 sequence: CASSSNSGQGASGPYEQYF. The CDR3 DNA reads as TGTGCCAGCAGCTCAAATTCGGGACAGGGGGCTAGTGGGCCCTACGAGCAGTACTTC.

This clonotype was seen many times. The V call is TRBV20-1, the J call TRBJ2-7; 9 nucleotides match TRBD2. The ends lost 0 bases at V and 3 bases at J; junction bases unmatched: 9. Germline V CDR1 and CDR2: DFQATT, SNEGSKA (reference sequence). The CDR3 is made up of 16 amino acids. This CDR3 is CSARDPIAGVIYEQYF. The CDR3 DNA follows: TGCAGTGCTAGAGACCCCATAGCGGGAGTGATCTACGAGCAGTACTTC.

This clonotype was seen a few times. This chain connects TRBV18 to TRBJ2-5, with D tentatively TRBD1 or TRBD2 (5 bases each). The CDR3 is 15 amino acids. The ends were cut back, 2 bases at V and 2 bases at J, with 12 bases in the middle. Germline assignment: CDR1 KGHSH and CDR2 LQKENI. CDR3 sequence (DNA): TGTGCCAGCTCACCAGGGAGACAGAGACAAGAGACCCAGTACTTC. Its translation is CASSPGRQRQETQYF.

This clonotype was found many times. V usage is TRBV12-3 or TRBV12-4 and J usage is TRBJ2-1, with D maybe TRBD2 (5 bases). The CDR3 consists of 16 residues. Trimming pared 7 bases from V and 0 bases from J, leaving 16 bases between. The chain's CDR3 is CASTRLPSSSYNEQFF. The CDR3 nucleotides are TGTGCCAGCACCCGACTACCTTCAAGCTCCTACAATGAGCAGTTCTTC.

This clonotype has at least ten counts. The chain has TRBV24-1 and TRBJ2-5; 14 bases line up with TRBD2. The CDR3 has 16 amino acids. Germline V lookup: CDR1 KGHDR, CDR2 SFDVKD. Losses at the gene ends were 4 bases for V and 3 bases for J; bases not matched to a gene: 3. The CDR3 reads CATSDQGLAGEETQYF. The CDR3 coding sequence is TGTGCCACCAGTGACCAGGGACTAGCGGGAGAAGAGACCCAGTACTTC.

This clonotype appeared many times. This chain connects TRBV6-5 to TRBJ2-7; 9 nucleotides match TRBD2. Germline V gene sequence: CDR1 MNHEY, CDR2 SVGAGI. V shed 0 bases and J 4 bases; nucleotides not matched to a gene: 4. CDR3 length equals 15 residues. CDR3 residues: CASSYSGSGSYEQYF. In DNA, the CDR3 is TGTGCCAGCAGTTACTCGGGTAGCGGGAGTTACGAGCAGTACTTC.

The CDR3 region is CASSAVRDSLGSADTQYF. CDR3 DNA sequence: TGTGCCAGCAGTGCGGTCCGGGACAGCTTAGGTAGCGCAGATACGCAGTATTTT. The chain uses TRBV27 and TRBJ2-3; 7 nucleotides align to TRBD1. From germline, CDR1 is MNHEY and CDR2 SMNVEV (reference sequence). The CDR3 has 18 residues. Trimming took 5 bases from V and 4 from J; bases not matched to a gene: 18.

This clonotype occurred many times. CDR3 region: CSATRTGINGELFF. CDR3 nucleotide sequence: TGCAGTGCTACTAGGACAGGGATTAACGGGGAGCTGTTTTTT. The rearrangement links TRBV20-1 to TRBJ2-2, with TRBD1 identical over 8 bases. There are 14 residues in the CDR3. Trimming cost V 4 bases and J 7 bases; bases outside gene matches: 8. Germline CDR1 is DFQATT and CDR2 is SNEGSKA (reference sequence).

This clonotype was seen repeatedly, ten times or more. This sequence joins TRBV6-1 and TRBJ1-3; tentative D call: TRBD1 (5 bases). CDR3 length: 14 amino acids. V was pared by 5 bases and J by 4 bases, with 12 bases between. Germline-derived CDR1 and CDR2 are MNHNS and SASEGT. Here the CDR3 reads CASSPRDRGNTIYF. The CDR3 DNA reads as TGTGCCAGCAGTCCCCGGGACCGAGGAAACACCATATATTTT.

V usage is TRBV3-1 and J usage is TRBJ2-7, with D possibly matching TRBD1 (6 bases). V was clipped by 3 bases and J by 7 bases, with 10 bases between them. This CDR3 spans 12 amino acids. Germline values: CDR1 LGHDT, CDR2 YNNKEL (reference sequence). CDR3 DNA: TGTGCCAGCAGCCACCGGACAGAGGAGCAGTACTTC. This gives the protein CASSHRTEEQYF.

In this sample, this clonotype turned up many times. The V and J genes are TRBV4-3 and TRBJ2-7; 7 bases fit TRBD1. There are 15 residues in the CDR3. J was trimmed by 2 bases and V by 4 bases; bases with no gene match: 8. CDR1 and CDR2 (germline): LGHNA, YSLEER. The CDR3, as DNA: TGCGCCAGCAGCCCCGACAGGGACGATGCCTACGAGCAGTACTTC. Its protein product is CASSPDRDDAYEQYF.

The chain recombines TRBV12-3 or TRBV12-4 with TRBJ1-6; D is unresolved. The CDR3 is 15 amino acids. V gave up 2 bases and J gave up 7 bases, with 12 bases separating them. This chain's CDR3 is CASSLPGSGNSPLHF. The CDR3 DNA is TGTGCCAGCAGTTTACCGGGTTCGGGGAATTCACCCCTCCACTTT.

This clonotype has at least ten counts. This chain joins TRBV5-1 and TRBJ1-1; D gene uncertain. This CDR3 is 15 amino acids long. V was pared by 0 bases and J by 0 bases, with 9 bases between. Germline CDR1 and CDR2: SGHRS and YFSETQ. The CDR3 region has the DNA TGCGCCAGCAGCTTGGAGGGTGTCGTGAACACTGAAGCTTTCTTT. This translates into CASSLEGVVNTEAFF. Full variable domain (rest looked up from reference TRBV5-1 and TRBJ1-1): KAGVTQTPRYLIKTRGQQVTLSCSPISGHRSVSWYQQTPGQGLQFLFEYFSETQRNKGNFPGRFSGRQFSNSRSEMNVSTLELGDSALYLCASSLEGVVNTEAFFGQGTRLTVV.

The table lists this clonotype with a few counts. This rearrangement joins TRBV20-1 to TRBJ2-5, with 13 bases identical to TRBD2. Germline CDR1 DFQATT, CDR2 SNEGSKA (reference sequence). CDR3 size: 20 residues. J was trimmed by 5 bases and V by 3 bases; bases with no gene match: 21. The CDR3 here is CSASEVVIGLAGVARETQYF. The CDR3 nucleotides read TGCAGTGCTAGTGAAGTGGTTATAGGACTAGCGGGAGTTGCCCGGGAGACCCAGTACTTC.

The sample holds a few counts of this clonotype. The chain employs TRBV9 and TRBJ1-6; D remains ambiguous. This CDR3 contains 13 residues. V lost 0 bases, J lost 7 bases, and 5 bases lay in between. Germline values: CDR1 SGDLS, CDR2 YYNGEE. Here the CDR3 reads CASSVDSNSPLHF. The CDR3 DNA sequence: TGTGCCAGCAGCGTAGATTCCAATTCACCCCTCCACTTT.

This clonotype came up many times. The chain uses TRBV6-2 or TRBV6-3 and TRBJ2-7; no definite D call. V was trimmed by 0 bases and J by 5 bases, leaving 29 bases between them. CDR3 length: 20 amino acids. Germline CDR1 and CDR2: MNHEY and SVGEGT. This chain's CDR3 is CASSYSFPHVRTHDRDEQYF. CDR3 nucleotide sequence: TGTGCCAGCAGTTACTCGTTCCCCCATGTGAGGACCCATGATCGGGACGAGCAGTACTTC.

This clonotype showed up many times. The chain links TRBV2 to TRBJ2-1; 8 bases agree with TRBD1. Germline CDR1 is SNHLY and CDR2 is FYNNEI. The CDR3 is made up of 13 amino acids. As DNA, the CDR3 is TGTGCTAGCGGACAGGGACCCTACAATGAGCAGTTCTTC. It is translated as CASGQGPYNEQFF.

This clonotype was seen ten or more times. This CDR3 reads CATTRGSGFGEQYF. Written as DNA, the CDR3 is TGTGCCACCACGCGCGGGAGTGGTTTTGGGGAGCAGTACTTC. The chain is built from TRBV19 and TRBJ2-7; 7 bases match TRBD2. The V segment lost 10 bases and the J segment 7 bases; nucleotides outside the gene matches: 16. Germline CDR1 and CDR2: LNHDA and SQIVND (reference sequence). The CDR3 is 14 residues long.

The rearrangement joins TRBV5-6 to TRBJ2-4, with D possibly being TRBD1 or TRBD2 (7 bases each). The V end lost 5 bases, the J end lost 6 bases, and 21 bases lay between the germline ends. The V gene's germline CDR1 is SGHDT and CDR2 YYEEEE. The CDR3 has 16 amino acids. The CDR3 nucleotides read TGTGCCAGCAGTCAGTGGCGGCAGGGGGGGAGAAACATTCAGTACTTC. Translation gives CASSQWRQGGRNIQYF.

This clonotype came up many times. The DNA for the CDR3 is TGTGCCAGCAGGGGACAGGGTGAGATCTACGAGCAGTACTTC. Translating it yields CASRGQGEIYEQYF. The V call is TRBV2, the J call TRBJ2-7; 9 bases align to TRBD1. With V trimmed by 6 bases and J by 3 bases, 6 bases remained unmatched. Germline V gene sequence: CDR1 SNHLY, CDR2 FYNNEI. The length of the CDR3 is 14 residues. Full variable domain (rest looked up from reference TRBV2 and TRBJ2-7): EPEVTQTPSHQVTQMGQEVILRCVPISNHLYFYWYRQILGQKVEFLVSFYNNEISEKSEIFDDQFSVERPDGSNFTLKIRSTKLEDSAMYFCASRGQGEIYEQYFGPGTRLTVT.